This T cell receptor beta chain was sequenced for a study of T cells expressing NK-cell markers (dated by TCRdb to the early 2020s). Turning to the overall study: TCR beta-chain repertoires were profiled in sorted CD3+CD56+NKG2C+, CD3+CD56+NKG2C- and CD3+CD56-NKG2C+ T-cell subsets from several donors. Sequencing of the libraries produced 2 x 150 bp reads on Illumina HiSeq 2000/2500, MiSeq or NextSeq. The eight sequenced donors were randomly selected healthy volunteers, three men and five women. Among the eight sequenced donors, only one was HCMV-seronegative, while the other seven were HCMV-seropositive. Study-level results and caveats: Those dominant clonotypes were again the most abundant among CD3+CD56-NKG2C+ cells in four donors, at about 25-60.1%. Whether the expanded NKG2C-expressing T cell clones were specific for HCMV antigens remained unclear. In several donors, the dominant CD3+CD56+NKG2C+ clonotypes were found to rank among the top 10 CD8+ clonotypes and to make up about 1.0-7.0% of CD8+ T cells.

On this clonotype itself: Its antigen is unknown.

Instrument on record: Illumina HiSeq 2000. The TCR beta cDNA libraries were made using 5'RACE template switching, a step that added both a universal primer site and unique molecular identifiers. cDNA synthesis was primed from the TCR beta constant segment and was followed by two successive PCR amplification steps. The paper's processing steps were these. MIGEC was used to demultiplex reads and group reads by UMI, and MiTCR was used to assemble and quantify clonotypes. To remove erroneous sequences, TCR cDNA sequences were retained only when supported by two or more reads. Downstream repertoire analysis used the tcR package, and clonotypes were matched across fractions by CDR3 nucleotide sequence plus V segment. VDJmatch was used to annotate antigen specificity against VDJdb, with one amino acid substitution in CDR3 permitted. TCRdb reanalyzed the reads, keeping one entry per CDR3 protein sequence and omitting DNA. The V and J calls follow TCRdb's processing rather than the paper's. The record for this sample contains some 120,000 distinct CDR3 sequences. Roughly 18% of the sample lies in the top ten.

HCMV serostatus was determined by detecting HCMV-specific IgG in serum with a commercial ELISA kit. Peripheral blood mononuclear cells were isolated from blood by Ficoll density gradient centrifugation. Material: blood T cells: a sorted CD56 or NKG2C T cell subset, CD4+ or CD8+ T cells, or bulk PBMC T cells (not recorded which). This receptor was identified in a woman aged 18 to 69 in good health.

The CDR3 reads CASSLGTTIQYF. Rearrangement joined TRBV11-2 to TRBJ2-4; TCRdb picks TRBD2, but there is no DNA to check that call. Its CDR3 holds 12 amino acids, cysteine through phenylalanine. DNA is not recorded here. The germline V gene supplies CDR1 SGHAT and CDR2 FQNNGV.